These 22 T cell receptor beta chains came from one sample sequenced in a study of identical twins. MiXCR was run by TCRdb on the 5' RACE reads, yielding one entry per CDR3 protein. The table has 1.5 million to 2 million distinct CDR3 sequences, about 32% seen once. Sequencing used cord blood. These receptors came from a newborn girl in good health.

The chain joins TRBV7-2 to TRBJ2-3, with TRBD2 identical over 9 bases. Germline V CDR1 and CDR2: SGHTA, FQGNSA. The CDR3 covers 15 residues. V lost 6 bases and J lost 6; bases outside the gene matches: 10. Here the CDR3 DNA reads TGTGCCAGCAGGTCCCCGGGACTAGCCGGGGATACGCAGTATTTT. Its translation is CASRSPGLAGDTQYF. The entire variable domain, with the rest obtained from reference TRBV7-2 and TRBJ2-3, is as follows: GAGVSQSPSNKVTEKGKDVELRCDPISGHTALYWYRQSLGQGLEFLIYFQGNSAPDKSGLPSDRFSAERTGGSVSTLTIQRTQQEDSAVYLCASRSPGLAGDTQYFGPGTRLTVL.

This clonotype appeared a single time. The chain employs TRBV10-3 and TRBJ2-4, with 7 bases lining up with TRBD1. V lost 3 bases, J lost 0 bases, and 8 bases stayed unmatched. The CDR3 consists of 17 residues. The germline V gene has CDR1 ENHRY and CDR2 SYGVKD. As DNA, the CDR3 is TGTGCCATCAGTGATTCCCGACAGGGTTTAGCCAAAAACATTCAGTACTTC. The encoded protein is CAISDSRQGLAKNIQYF.

V gene TRBV4-1 combines with J gene TRBJ1-3; D is unclear. The germline gives CDR1 MGHRA, CDR2 YSYEKL. The CDR3 runs 15 residues. V gave up 3 bases and J gave up 4 bases, with 13 bases separating them. This chain's CDR3 is CASSHRFATGNTIYF. The CDR3 DNA reads as TGCGCCAGCAGCCACCGGTTCGCTACAGGAAACACCATATATTTT.

The V call is TRBV20-1, the J call TRBJ2-3, with TRBD2 identical over 14 bases. CDR1 is DFQATT and CDR2 is SNEGSKA in the germline V gene (reference sequence). V gave up 6 bases and J gave up 4 bases; unmatched junction bases: 6. The CDR3 totals 15 residues. This CDR3 reads CSALGLAGAADTQYF. The CDR3 bases are TGCAGTGCCCTGGGACTAGCGGGAGCGGCAGATACGCAGTATTTT.

This clonotype came up a few times. This sequence joins TRBV3-1 and TRBJ1-1; 7 bases agree with TRBD1. The CDR3 is 13 amino acids. The junction had 2 bases not matched to a gene; V was cut back by 0 bases and J by 7 bases. Looked up from germline, CDR1 is LGHDT and CDR2 is YNNKEL (reference sequence). In DNA form, the CDR3 reads TGTGCCAGCAGCCAAGAGGGACAGCTTGAAGCTTTCTTT. This translates into CASSQEGQLEAFF.

This clonotype has a handful of counts. This chain joins TRBV14 and TRBJ2-2, with 9 bases fitting TRBD2. CDR1 and CDR2 from the germline V gene are SGHDN and FVKESK. This CDR3 has 16 residues. V lost 2 bases and J lost 1; bases outside the gene matches: 2. The CDR3 nucleotides read TGTGCCAGCAGCCAAACTAGCGGGTGGAACACCGGGGAGCTGTTTTTT. It specifies CASSQTSGWNTGELFF. Based on the CDR3 plus reference TRBV14 and TRBJ2-2, the full variable domain is EAGVTQFPSHSVIEKGQTVTLRCDPISGHDNLYWYRRVMGKEIKFLLHFVKESKQDESGMPNNRFLAERTGGTYSTLKVQPAELEDSGVYFCASSQTSGWNTGELFFGEGSRLTVL.

The V gene is TRBV2, the J gene TRBJ2-3; 9 bases align to TRBD2. The CDR3 has 16 amino acids. Germline CDR1 and CDR2: SNHLY and FYNNEI. V shed 2 bases and J 4 bases; nucleotides not matched to a gene: 7. The CDR3 DNA sequence: TGTGCCAGCAGTGAATTTCGGCGGGGGGGCCCAGATACGCAGTATTTT. It specifies CASSEFRRGGPDTQYF.

V is TRBV5-1 and J is TRBJ1-1, with D maybe TRBD1 (6 bases). V shed 3 bases and J shed 1 base, with 10 bases lying between them. The CDR3 spans 14 residues. Germline lookup yields CDR1 SGHRS and CDR2 YFSETQ. For the CDR3, the DNA is TGCGCCAGCAGCTCCGGGACACCGAACACTGAAGCTTTCTTT. Its translation is CASSSGTPNTEAFF.

The chain is built from TRBV5-5 and TRBJ2-5; D ambiguous. In germline, CDR1 is SGHKS, CDR2 YYEKEE (reference sequence). The V gene lost 0 bases and the J gene lost 5 bases, with 14 bases spanning the gap. The CDR3 contains 15 residues. The CDR3, as DNA: TGTGCCAGCAGCTTGGGGAGTTTGGAATGGGAGACCCAGTACTTC. It is translated as CASSLGSLEWETQYF.

The genes are TRBV20-1 and TRBJ2-1, with 12 bases lining up with TRBD2. Germline CDR1 is DFQATT and CDR2 is SNEGSKA (reference sequence). The CDR3 spans 15 residues. V gave up 3 bases and J gave up 9 bases; unmatched junction bases: 9. CDR3 residues: CSASSASGGAVEQFF. CDR3 nucleotide sequence: TGCAGTGCTAGCTCCGCTAGCGGGGGGGCAGTTGAGCAGTTCTTC.

The chain combines TRBV3-1 with TRBJ1-4; D unclear. CDR3 length: 14 residues. V dropped 0 bases and J dropped 8 bases, with 10 bases sitting between them. The V gene's germline CDR1 is LGHDT and CDR2 YNNKEL (reference sequence). The DNA of the CDR3 is TGTGCCAGCAGCCAAGATCTGAGGGTAGAAAAACTGTTTTTT. Protein product: CASSQDLRVEKLFF.

This clonotype was found a few times. The chain employs TRBV28 and TRBJ1-2; D ambiguous. The CDR3 consists of 13 residues. Germline CDR1 and CDR2: MDHEN and SYDVKM. V shed 6 bases and J shed 4 bases, with 12 bases lying between them. The CDR3 DNA reads TGTGCCAGCAGGCCCAGGCACTTCTATGGCTACACCTTC. This gives the protein CASRPRHFYGYTF.

The chain links TRBV29-1 to TRBJ1-4; 11 positions match TRBD1. V was clipped by 6 bases and J by 7 bases; unmatched bases: 7. The germline CDR1 and CDR2 sequences are SQVTM and ANQGSEA. The CDR3 has 14 amino acids. CDR3 amino acids: CSVAVGTGGEKLFF. The CDR3 DNA sequence: TGCAGCGTGGCGGTCGGGACAGGGGGTGAAAAACTGTTTTTT.

The sample holds a few counts of this clonotype. This sequence joins TRBV20-1 and TRBJ2-1; D is unresolved. Germline V gives CDR1 DFQATT, CDR2 SNEGSKA (reference sequence). V was shortened by 5 bases and J by 0 bases, with 2 bases between the two germline ends. The CDR3 sequence is 11 residues long. CDR3 bases: TGCAGTGCTCTCTCCTACAATGAGCAGTTCTTC. Protein: CSALSYNEQFF.

This rearrangement joins TRBV20-1 to TRBJ1-5; maybe TRBD1 (6 bases). V was pared by 4 bases and J by 2 bases, with 15 bases between. Germline V gene lookup returns CDR1 DFQATT and CDR2 SNEGSKA (reference sequence). The CDR3 sequence is 15 residues long. In nucleotides, the CDR3 is TGCAGTGCTAAGACAGGAGGGTGGGGCAATCAGCCCCAGCATTTT. It translates to CSAKTGGWGNQPQHF.

As for this clonotype: This sequence may be a read error, since a much larger clone differs from it by one base. The CDR3 loop is CASSNNTQYF. CDR3 DNA: TGTGCCAGCAGTAACAATACGCAGTATTTT. V gene TRBV6-1 combines with J gene TRBJ2-3; no reliable D call. Germline values: CDR1 MNHNS, CDR2 SASEGT. This CDR3 has 10 residues. Trimming took 5 bases from V and 7 from J, leaving 4 bases between them.

The gene calls are TRBV20-1 and TRBJ1-5; 8 bases are a match to TRBD1. CDR1 and CDR2 (germline): DFQATT, SNEGSKA (reference sequence). Losses at the gene ends were 5 bases for V and 4 bases for J; bases not matched to a gene: 7. The CDR3 is 14 amino acids. This chain's CDR3 is CSAWTGQGNQPQHF. CDR3 nucleotides: TGCAGTGCTTGGACAGGGCAGGGGAATCAGCCCCAGCATTTT.

This clonotype has a handful of counts. This chain uses TRBV28 with TRBJ1-2; D gene ambiguous. The V gene's germline CDR1 is MDHEN and CDR2 SYDVKM. V was trimmed by 7 bases and J by 7 bases, leaving 13 bases between them. The CDR3 contains 12 residues. The CDR3 spells CASINDGFGYTF. The DNA of the CDR3 is TGTGCCAGCATCAATGACGGGTTTGGCTACACCTTC.

This clonotype has ten or more counts. The V gene is TRBV6-5, the J gene TRBJ2-7; no firm D call. Trimming removed 2 bases from V and 4 bases from J, with 9 bases in between. Germline loops: CDR1 MNHEY, CDR2 SVGAGI. The CDR3 extends over 13 amino acids. Here the CDR3 reads CASSYTPLYEQYF. The CDR3 coding sequence is TGTGCCAGCAGTTACACCCCCCTATACGAGCAGTACTTC.

This clonotype has ten or more counts. The rearrangement uses TRBV28 and TRBJ2-1, with D possibly called TRBD1 or TRBD2 (6 bases each). Germline CDR1 is MDHEN and CDR2 is SYDVKM. The CDR3 contains 14 residues. The V and J ends lost 4 bases and 4 bases respectively, with 11 bases between them. The DNA of the CDR3 is TGTGCCAGCAGTTCCGGGGGCGGTTACAATGAGCAGTTCTTC. Translated, it gives CASSSGGGYNEQFF.

This clonotype appeared a few times. The chain uses TRBV7-2 and TRBJ2-1; D is unresolved. The CDR3 contains 17 residues. Germline-derived CDR1 and CDR2 are SGHTA and FQGNSA. V lost 4 bases to trimming and J lost 0 bases, with 16 bases between them. DNA for the CDR3: TGTGCCAGCAGCTCCCTCCGAGGCATCATCTCCTACAATGAGCAGTTCTTC. Protein sequence: CASSSLRGIISYNEQFF.

The gene calls are TRBV6-2 or TRBV6-3 and TRBJ2-7; the match to TRBD1 covers 10 bases. V lost 2 bases to trimming and J lost 4 bases; unmatched junction nucleotides: 8. Germline CDR1 MNHEY, CDR2 SVGEGT. This CDR3 is built from 16 residues. The CDR3 protein is CASSYPPGQGMYEQYF. DNA of the CDR3: TGTGCCAGCAGTTACCCCCCGGGACAGGGGATGTACGAGCAGTACTTC.